Listed below are T cell receptor beta chains from one sample, sequenced in a study of blood T cell repertoires in COVID-19. Profiling relied on immunoSEQ multiplex PCR, and the TCRdb table lists in-frame clones only, not all of them. The table lists roughly 190,000 clones, 65% to 90% of them singletons, with 10% to 15% in the top ten. Sequences were obtained from PBMCs or T cells enriched from blood (not recorded which). The receptors stem from a man aged 35 to 55 who had recovered from COVID-19. Both conserved end residues are part of each CDR3. The order of the fields is J gene, clone size, V gene, D gene, CDR3 protein, CDR3 DNA. A D gene is named only where the DNA matches it firmly. Clone size is not always given. Where it is, it says once, few, many or a class for expanded clones.

J: TRBJ1-1
size: once
V: TRBV20-1
D: TRBD1
CDR3: CSARRKDRDLF
DNA: TGCAGTGCCAGACGAAAGGACAGGGACCTCTTT

J: TRBJ2-3
size: once
V: TRBV5-4
D: .
CDR3: CASSLVQASTDTQYF
DNA: TGTGCCAGCAGCTTGGTACAGGCAAGCACAGATACGCAGTATTTT

J: TRBJ1-2
size: .
V: TRBV28
D: .
CDR3: CASSFRGYGYTF
DNA: TGTGCCAGCAGTTTCCGGGGCTATGGCTACACCTTC

J: TRBJ1-2
size: .
V: TRBV27
D: .
CDR3: CASSGGDNYGYTF
DNA: TGTGCCAGCAGCGGAGGGGATAACTATGGCTACACCTTC

J: TRBJ1-1
size: .
V: TRBV20-1
D: TRBD1
CDR3: CSDDRGTEAFF
DNA: TGCAGCGACGACAGGGGAACTGAAGCTTTCTTT

J: TRBJ2-3
size: .
V: TRBV19
D: TRBD1
CDR3: CASSPGDRESDTQYF
DNA: TGTGCCAGTAGCCCCGGGGACAGGGAATCAGATACGCAGTATTTT

J: TRBJ1-1
size: .
V: TRBV7-2
D: TRBD1
CDR3: CASSSWGGQGRKAFF
DNA: TGTGCCAGCAGCTCGTGGGGTGGACAGGGAAGGAAAGCTTTCTTT

J: TRBJ1-1
size: .
V: TRBV3-1/TRBV3-2
D: TRBD1
CDR3: CASSRLPGQDTEAFF
DNA: TGTGCCAGCAGCCGACTTCCGGGACAGGATACAGAAGCTTTCTTT

J: TRBJ1-2
size: .
V: TRBV29-1
D: .
CDR3: CSVAELYGYTF
DNA: TGCAGCGTTGCCGAGCTTTATGGCTACACCTTC

J: TRBJ1-1
size: .
V: TRBV12-3/TRBV12-4
D: .
CDR3: CASSSQRGTEAFF
DNA: TGTGCCAGCAGTTCTCAAAGAGGCACTGAAGCTTTCTTT

J: TRBJ2-4
size: once
V: TRBV9
D: .
CDR3: CASTFAGLAHGLAKNIQYF
DNA: TGTGCCAGCACTTTCGCCGGGCTAGCACACGGATTAGCCAAAAACATTCAGTACTTC

J: TRBJ1-5
size: once
V: TRBV28
D: .
CDR3: CASLELHGQPQHF
DNA: TGTGCCAGCCTAGAACTCCATGGGCAGCCCCAGCATTTT

J: TRBJ2-1
size: .
V: TRBV28
D: .
CDR3: CASSSRLGQFF
DNA: TGTGCCAGCAGTTCCCGACTGGGGCAGTTCTTC

J: TRBJ1-1
size: .
V: TRBV3-1/TRBV3-2
D: .
CDR3: CASSQMQGSTEAFF
DNA: TGTGCCAGCAGCCAAATGCAGGGTTCCACTGAAGCTTTCTTT

J: TRBJ2-7
size: .
V: TRBV5-1
D: TRBD2
CDR3: CASSSETSGSSYEQYF
DNA: TGCGCCAGCAGCTCTGAGACTAGCGGGAGCTCCTACGAGCAGTACTTC

J: TRBJ1-4
size: .
V: TRBV2
D: .
CDR3: CASTSNRNEKLFF
DNA: TGTGCCAGCACGAGTAACCGAAATGAAAAACTGTTTTTT

J: TRBJ2-7
size: .
V: TRBV5-4
D: TRBD1
CDR3: CASSLGTGGGYEQYF
DNA: TGTGCCAGCAGCTTGGGGACAGGGGGCGGCTACGAGCAGTACTTC

J: TRBJ1-2
size: .
V: TRBV28
D: TRBD1
CDR3: CASTRQGAQSRYRYTF
DNA: TGTGCCAGCACCCGACAGGGGGCGCAGAGTCGCTATCGCTACACCTTC

J: TRBJ2-7
size: .
V: TRBV14
D: .
CDR3: CASSQDGFRGVNEQYF
DNA: TGTGCCAGCAGCCAAGATGGGTTCAGGGGTGTAAACGAGCAGTACTTC

J: TRBJ1-1
size: .
V: TRBV27
D: .
CDR3: CASTRGTEAFF
DNA: TGTGCCAGCACCCGAGGCACTGAAGCTTTCTTT

J: TRBJ2-2
size: .
V: TRBV19
D: .
CDR3: CASSMGVGTSNTGELFF
DNA: TGTGCCAGTAGTATGGGAGTCGGGACATCGAACACCGGGGAGCTGTTTTTT

J: TRBJ2-7
size: .
V: TRBV27
D: .
CDR3: CASSLRPGLYEQYF
DNA: TGTGCCAGCAGTTTAAGGCCAGGGCTGTACGAGCAGTACTTC

J: TRBJ1-2
size: .
V: TRBV2
D: TRBD1
CDR3: CASSASDRARYTF
DNA: TGTGCCAGCAGTGCGTCGGACAGGGCCCGCTACACCTTC

J: TRBJ2-5
size: .
V: TRBV12-3/TRBV12-4
D: .
CDR3: CASSRETQYF
DNA: TGTGCCAGCAGTCGGGAGACCCAGTACTTC

J: TRBJ1-1
size: .
V: TRBV24-1
D: .
CDR3: CATDEKMNTEAFF
DNA: TGTGCCACCGATGAGAAAATGAACACTGAAGCTTTCTTT

J: TRBJ2-1
size: .
V: TRBV5-1
D: TRBD1
CDR3: CASSVDRGEQFF
DNA: TGCGCCAGCAGCGTGGACAGGGGGGAGCAGTTCTTC

J: TRBJ2-7
size: once
V: TRBV19
D: TRBD2
CDR3: CASRGLRERSYEQYF
DNA: TGTGCCAGTAGAGGATTGCGGGAGAGATCTTACGAGCAGTACTTC

J: TRBJ2-5
size: .
V: TRBV10-1
D: TRBD1
CDR3: CASSSGTGAETQYF
DNA: TGCGCCAGCAGCTCCGGGACAGGGGCAGAGACCCAGTACTTC

J: TRBJ1-1
size: few
V: TRBV19
D: .
CDR3: CASSIGGAGTEAFF
DNA: TGTGCCAGTAGTATCGGCGGGGCAGGAACTGAAGCTTTCTTT

J: TRBJ1-1
size: .
V: TRBV7-3
D: TRBD1
CDR3: CASSTQTGVTEAFF
DNA: TGTGCCAGCAGCACTCAAACAGGGGTCACTGAAGCTTTCTTT

J: TRBJ1-2
size: .
V: TRBV5-1
D: .
CDR3: CASSLVPNPRVGDGYTF
DNA: TGCGCCAGCAGCTTGGTGCCCAATCCAAGGGTCGGGGATGGCTACACCTTC

J: TRBJ1-2
size: .
V: TRBV7-3
D: .
CDR3: CASSPVGGGRTNYGYTF
DNA: TGTGCCAGCAGCCCCGTTGGGGGTGGGAGGACCAACTATGGCTACACCTTC

J: TRBJ1-4
size: .
V: TRBV18
D: TRBD1
CDR3: CAGTRDRNEKLFF
DNA: TGTGCCGGGACTCGGGACAGAAATGAAAAACTGTTTTTT

J: TRBJ1-1
size: .
V: TRBV20-1
D: .
CDR3: CSVRGGTEAFF
DNA: TGCAGTGTCAGAGGAGGGACTGAAGCTTTCTTT

J: TRBJ1-2
size: .
V: TRBV7-9
D: .
CDR3: CASSAGPSYGYTF
DNA: TGTGCCAGCAGCGCGGGTCCCAGCTATGGCTACACCTTC

J: TRBJ1-1
size: .
V: TRBV6-5
D: .
CDR3: CASSYTLDREAFF
DNA: TGTGCCAGCAGTTACACTCTAGACAGGGAAGCTTTCTTT

J: TRBJ2-1
size: once
V: TRBV12-3/TRBV12-4
D: .
CDR3: CASSLLQGPQFF
DNA: TGTGCCAGCAGTTTGTTACAGGGACCGCAGTTCTTC

J: TRBJ1-1
size: once
V: TRBV5-6
D: .
CDR3: CASSLYGGEAFF
DNA: TGTGCCAGCAGCTTATATGGAGGGGAAGCTTTCTTT

J: TRBJ1-5
size: .
V: TRBV5-4
D: .
CDR3: CASSLAGTPNQPQHF
DNA: TGTGCCAGCAGCTTGGCAGGAACACCCAATCAGCCCCAGCATTTT

J: TRBJ2-2
size: many
V: TRBV27
D: TRBD2
CDR3: CASSLSLAGATGELFF
DNA: TGTGCCAGCAGTTTATCACTAGCGGGAGCAACCGGGGAGCTGTTTTTT

J: TRBJ1-2
size: .
V: TRBV11-2
D: .
CDR3: CASSLNGVAVNYGYTF
DNA: TGTGCCAGCAGCCTAAACGGAGTCGCGGTTAACTATGGCTACACCTTC

J: TRBJ1-4
size: .
V: TRBV7-2
D: .
CDR3: CASSPGAVYNEKLFF
DNA: TGTGCCAGCAGCCCAGGGGCTGTATATAATGAAAAACTGTTTTTT

J: TRBJ1-1
size: .
V: TRBV10-3
D: TRBD1
CDR3: CAIRGTGEAFF
DNA: TGTGCCATCAGGGGGACAGGGGAGGCTTTCTTT

J: TRBJ1-5
size: .
V: TRBV28
D: TRBD1
CDR3: CASSPTGQGDQPQHF
DNA: TGTGCCAGCAGCCCCACCGGACAGGGCGATCAGCCCCAGCATTTT

J: TRBJ1-1
size: .
V: TRBV7-8
D: .
CDR3: CASTIDRNTEAFF
DNA: TGTGCCAGCACCATTGACAGGAACACTGAAGCTTTCTTT

J: TRBJ1-2
size: .
V: TRBV6-2/TRBV6-3
D: .
CDR3: CASSYLQDNYGYTF
DNA: TGTGCCAGCAGTTACCTACAGGATAACTATGGCTACACCTTC

J: TRBJ1-1
size: .
V: TRBV6-5
D: .
CDR3: CASSYLGAGDTEAFF
DNA: TGTGCCAGCAGTTACTTGGGGGCGGGGGACACTGAAGCTTTCTTT

J: TRBJ2-3
size: .
V: TRBV28
D: .
CDR3: CASSLSRAGTDTQYF
DNA: TGTGCCAGCAGTTTGTCCCGCGCGGGGACAGATACGCAGTATTTT